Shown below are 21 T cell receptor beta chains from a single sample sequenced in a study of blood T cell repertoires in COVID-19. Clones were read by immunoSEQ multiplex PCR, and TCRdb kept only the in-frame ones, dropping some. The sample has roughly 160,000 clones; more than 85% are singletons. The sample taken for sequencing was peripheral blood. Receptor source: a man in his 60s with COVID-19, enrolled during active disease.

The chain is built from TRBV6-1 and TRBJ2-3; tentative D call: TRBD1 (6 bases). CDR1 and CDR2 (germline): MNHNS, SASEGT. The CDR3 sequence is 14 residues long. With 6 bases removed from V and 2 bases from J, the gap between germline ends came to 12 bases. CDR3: CASRGHSSTDTQYF. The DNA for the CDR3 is TGTGCCAGCAGGGGACATTCTTCCACAGATACGCAGTATTTT.

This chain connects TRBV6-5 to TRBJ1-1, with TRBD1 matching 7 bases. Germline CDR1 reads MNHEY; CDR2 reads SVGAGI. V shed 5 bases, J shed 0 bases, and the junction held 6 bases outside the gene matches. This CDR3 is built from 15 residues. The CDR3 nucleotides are TGTGCCAGCAGTAAGATGGGACAGCTGAACACTGAAGCTTTCTTT. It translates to CASSKMGQLNTEAFF.

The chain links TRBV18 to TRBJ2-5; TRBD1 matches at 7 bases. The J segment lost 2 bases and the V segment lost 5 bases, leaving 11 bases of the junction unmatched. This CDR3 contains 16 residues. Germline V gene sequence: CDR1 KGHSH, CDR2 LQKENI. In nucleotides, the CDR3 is TGTGCCAGCTCATTCAGTACGGCAGGGGGTCAAGAGACCCAGTACTTC. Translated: CASSFSTAGGQETQYF.

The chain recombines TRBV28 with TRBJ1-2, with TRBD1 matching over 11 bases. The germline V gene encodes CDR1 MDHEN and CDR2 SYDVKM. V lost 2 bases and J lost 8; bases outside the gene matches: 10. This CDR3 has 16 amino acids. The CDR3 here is CASSLPPWTGGRGYTF. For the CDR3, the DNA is TGTGCCAGCAGTTTACCCCCTTGGACAGGGGGCAGGGGCTACACCTTC.

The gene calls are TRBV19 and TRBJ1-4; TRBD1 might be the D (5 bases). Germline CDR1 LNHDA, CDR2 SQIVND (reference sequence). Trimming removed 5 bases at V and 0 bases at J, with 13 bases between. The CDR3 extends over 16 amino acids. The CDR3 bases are TGTGCCAGTAGTGTACAGGCCCAGGCAACTAATGAAAAACTGTTTTTT. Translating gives CASSVQAQATNEKLFF.

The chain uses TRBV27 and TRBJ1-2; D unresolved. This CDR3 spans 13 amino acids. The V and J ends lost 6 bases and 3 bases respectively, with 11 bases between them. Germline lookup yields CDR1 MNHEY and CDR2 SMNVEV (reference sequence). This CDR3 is CASRKGGDYGYTF. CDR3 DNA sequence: TGTGCCAGCAGGAAAGGCGGGGACTATGGCTACACCTTC.

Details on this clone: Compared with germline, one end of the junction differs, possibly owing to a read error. CDR3 protein: CASSITGVLETQYF. The CDR3 coding sequence is TGTGCTAGCAGCATCACAGGGGTACTCGAGACCCAGTACTTC. The rearrangement joins TRBV7-7 to TRBJ2-5, with 7 bases fitting TRBD1. The CDR3 totals 14 residues. Germline-derived CDR1 and CDR2 are SSHAT and FNYEAQ (reference sequence).

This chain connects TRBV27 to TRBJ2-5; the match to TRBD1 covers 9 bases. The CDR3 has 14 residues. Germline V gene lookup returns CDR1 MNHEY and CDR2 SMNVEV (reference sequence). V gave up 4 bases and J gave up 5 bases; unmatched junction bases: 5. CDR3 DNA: TGTGCCAGCAGTTCGGGACAGGGTTGGGAGACCCAGTACTTC. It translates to CASSSGQGWETQYF.

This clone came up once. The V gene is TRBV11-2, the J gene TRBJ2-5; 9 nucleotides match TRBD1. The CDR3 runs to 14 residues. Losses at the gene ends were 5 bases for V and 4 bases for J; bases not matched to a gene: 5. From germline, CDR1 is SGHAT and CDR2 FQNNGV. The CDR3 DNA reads TGTGCCAGCAGCACCCAACAGGGGGCAGAGACCCAGTACTTC. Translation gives CASSTQQGAETQYF.

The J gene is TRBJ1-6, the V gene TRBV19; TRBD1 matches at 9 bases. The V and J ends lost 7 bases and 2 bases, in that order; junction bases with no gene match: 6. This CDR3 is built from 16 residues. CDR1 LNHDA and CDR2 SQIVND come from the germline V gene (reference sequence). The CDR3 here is CASNDRGLAYNSPLHF. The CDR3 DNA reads TGTGCCAGTAACGACAGGGGGTTGGCCTATAATTCACCCCTCCACTTT.

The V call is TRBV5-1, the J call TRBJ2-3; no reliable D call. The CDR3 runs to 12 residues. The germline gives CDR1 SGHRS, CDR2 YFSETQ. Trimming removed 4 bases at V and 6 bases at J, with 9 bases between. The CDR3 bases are TGCGCCAGCAGCGGAACTATGGATACGCAGTATTTT. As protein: CASSGTMDTQYF.

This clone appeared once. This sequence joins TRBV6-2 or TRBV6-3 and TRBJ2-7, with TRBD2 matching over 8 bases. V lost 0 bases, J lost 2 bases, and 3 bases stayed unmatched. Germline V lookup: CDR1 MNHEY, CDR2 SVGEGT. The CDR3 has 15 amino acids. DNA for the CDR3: TGTGCCAGCAGTTACTCGTTGCGGGGGGCCTACGAGCAGTACTTC. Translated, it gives CASSYSLRGAYEQYF.

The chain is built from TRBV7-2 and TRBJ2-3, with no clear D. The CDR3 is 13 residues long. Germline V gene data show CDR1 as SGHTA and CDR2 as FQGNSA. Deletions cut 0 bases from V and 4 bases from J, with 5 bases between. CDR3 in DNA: TGTGCCAGCAGCTTAGCGACTGCAGATACGCAGTATTTT. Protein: CASSLATADTQYF.

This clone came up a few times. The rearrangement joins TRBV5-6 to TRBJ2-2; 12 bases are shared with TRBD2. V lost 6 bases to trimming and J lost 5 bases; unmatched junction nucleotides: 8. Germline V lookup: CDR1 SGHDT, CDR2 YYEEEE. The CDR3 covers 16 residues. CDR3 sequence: CASTLVGLAGTGELFF. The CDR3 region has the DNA TGTGCCAGCACCCTCGTAGGACTAGCGGGAACCGGGGAGCTGTTTTTT.

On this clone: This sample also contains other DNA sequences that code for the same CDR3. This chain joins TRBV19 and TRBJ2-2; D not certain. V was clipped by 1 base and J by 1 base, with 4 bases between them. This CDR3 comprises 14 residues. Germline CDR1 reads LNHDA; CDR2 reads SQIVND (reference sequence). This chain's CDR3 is CASSIGQNTGELFF. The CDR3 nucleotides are TGTGCCAGTAGTATAGGACAGAACACCGGGGAGCTGTTTTTT.

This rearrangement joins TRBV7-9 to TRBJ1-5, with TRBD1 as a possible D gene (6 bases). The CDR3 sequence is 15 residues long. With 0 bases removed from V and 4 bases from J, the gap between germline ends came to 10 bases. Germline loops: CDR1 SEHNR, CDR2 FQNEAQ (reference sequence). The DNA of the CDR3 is TGTGCCAGCAGCTTAGCAGCAGGGGAGAATCAGCCCCAGCATTTT. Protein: CASSLAAGENQPQHF.

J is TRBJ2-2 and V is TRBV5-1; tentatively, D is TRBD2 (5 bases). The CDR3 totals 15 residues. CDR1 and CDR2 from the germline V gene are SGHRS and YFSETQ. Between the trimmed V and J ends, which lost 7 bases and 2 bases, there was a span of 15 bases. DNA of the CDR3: TGCGCCAGCGTCCGGGGTGTGGGTAACACCGGGGAGCTGTTTTTT. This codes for CASVRGVGNTGELFF.

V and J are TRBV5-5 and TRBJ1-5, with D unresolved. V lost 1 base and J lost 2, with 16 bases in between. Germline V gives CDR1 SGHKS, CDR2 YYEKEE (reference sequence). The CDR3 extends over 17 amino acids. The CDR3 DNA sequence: TGTGCCAGCAGCTTGAATCGTTGGTTTCCGGGCAATCAGCCCCAGCATTTT. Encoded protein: CASSLNRWFPGNQPQHF.

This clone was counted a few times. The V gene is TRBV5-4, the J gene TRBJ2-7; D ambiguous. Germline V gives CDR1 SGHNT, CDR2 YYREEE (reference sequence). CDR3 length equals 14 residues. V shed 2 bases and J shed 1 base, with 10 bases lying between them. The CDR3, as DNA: TGTGCCAGCAGCTTTGATACACAATCCTACGAGCAGTACTTC. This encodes CASSFDTQSYEQYF.

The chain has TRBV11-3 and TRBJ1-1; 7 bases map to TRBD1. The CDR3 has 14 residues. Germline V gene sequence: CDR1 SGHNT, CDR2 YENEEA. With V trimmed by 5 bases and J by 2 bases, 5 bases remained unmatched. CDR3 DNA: TGTGCCAGCAGCCAGGGGGGAAAAAACACTGAAGCTTTCTTT. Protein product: CASSQGGKNTEAFF.

The CDR3 sequence: CASSSKQGTETQYF. CDR3 bases: TGTGCCAGTAGTTCTAAACAGGGAACCGAGACCCAGTACTTC. V gene TRBV19 combines with J gene TRBJ2-5, with a tentative D call TRBD1 (6 bases). V was pared by 5 bases and J by 5 bases, with 15 bases between. Germline V gives CDR1 LNHDA, CDR2 SQIVND (reference sequence). The CDR3 is 14 amino acids.